The present entry profiles one TCR beta chain with its context. This entry comes from a study of T-cell memory formation after mild COVID-19. Germline loops: CDR1 DFQATT, CDR2 SNEGSKA (reference sequence). CDR3 length equals 13 residues. V shed 2 bases and J shed 4 bases, with 9 bases lying between them. Barcoded TCR alpha and TCR beta cDNA libraries with UMIs came from 5'RACE using constant-segment primers. MiXCR, run by TCRdb on the 5' RACE reads, gives a single entry per CDR3 protein. Altogether approximately 150,000 distinct CDR3 sequences are present, 13% being singletons, with the ten largest covering 2.5% to 3.5%.

The receptor's source is a man younger than 35 who had mild COVID-19 (a few samples of this study predate the infection). Cell type and time point are not known. The chain uses TRBV20-1 and TRBJ2-1; possible D gene TRBD1, 5 bases. Sequenced sample: PBMCs or a T cell subset sorted from them (not recorded which). The CDR3 DNA reads as TGCAGTGCTAGATACGACAGTTACAATGAGCAGTTCTTC. This encodes CSARYDSYNEQFF.